What follows describes a single T cell receptor (beta chain). This sample is drawn from a study of blood T cell repertoires in COVID-19. Across the study: There were acute and convalescent COVID-19 samples, and they came from the United States, Italy and Spain.

Measured with immunoSEQ multiplex PCR; TCRdb has only the in-frame clones, and not every one. The sample has some 290,000 clones, less than 90% seen once. The Seattle patients, enrolled during active infection, were followed longitudinally. The CDR3 is made up of 16 amino acids. V was pared by 3 bases and J by 7 bases, with 8 bases of the junction left unmatched. Germline assignment: CDR1 SGHRS and CDR2 YFSETQ. The sequence was obtained from a woman younger than 45 with COVID-19, enrolled during active disease. Sequencing input: peripheral blood. The V gene is TRBV5-1, the J gene TRBJ2-1, with 12 bases fitting TRBD2. The CDR3 region has the DNA TGCGCCAGCAGCTGGTCTAGCGGGGGGGCCGGGAATGAGCAGTTCTTC. This sequence encodes CASSWSSGGAGNEQFF.